The rows below give T cell receptor beta chains drawn from one sample of a study of blood T cells in healthy people across ages. TCRdb called the 5' RACE reads again in MiXCR, with one record for every CDR3 protein. The table includes about 780,000 distinct CDR3 sequences, more than 25% detected once. This sample also appeared in a second study, on T cells of mothers and their children.

The sequenced material came from blood. All receptors derive from a boy younger than 18 in good health. Both conserved end residues are part of each CDR3. A D gene is named only where the DNA matches it firmly. Expanded clones are given a class, and other clones once, few, many or no size at all.

J gene	V gene	D gene	clone size	CDR3 DNA	CDR3 protein
TRBJ1-1	TRBV29-1	.	few	TGCAGCGTTGAGGTAGTAGGGTGGGAGAACACTGAAGCTTTCTTT	CSVEVVGWENTEAFF
TRBJ2-5	TRBV2	.	.	TGTGCCAGCAGTGTGAATCGGGACTTCAAGTCCCAGTACTTC	CASSVNRDFKSQYF
TRBJ1-5	TRBV4-1	.	few	TGCGCCAGCAGCCAAGAGGGGGGTACCAATCAGCCCCAGCATTTT	CASSQEGGTNQPQHF
TRBJ1-4	TRBV3-1	.	.	TGTGCCAGCAGCCGAAGCCTCTCCGGGGCAGGGGAAAAACTGTTTTTT	CASSRSLSGAGEKLFF
TRBJ2-1	TRBV28	.	.	TGTGCCAGTTCCCAAACTGGGACGGGCGCTTACAATGAGCAGTTCTTC	CASSQTGTGAYNEQFF
TRBJ2-2	TRBV6-1	.	.	TGTGCCAGCAGTAAAGGGGGGGCCGCGACCGGGGAGCTGTTTTTT	CASSKGGAATGELFF
TRBJ2-6	TRBV19	TRBD1	few	TGTGCCAGTAATCTTGGAGGGACAGGGGGCACTGGGGCCAACGTCCTGACTTTC	CASNLGGTGGTGANVLTF
TRBJ2-1	TRBV9	TRBD2	once	TGTGCCAGCAGCGCAAGACTAGCTCGAGTCCCCTACAATGAGCAGTTCTTC	CASSARLARVPYNEQFF
TRBJ1-2	TRBV5-5	.	few	TGTGCCAGCAGCTTGGACCCGGCGGACTATGGCTACACCTTC	CASSLDPADYGYTF
TRBJ1-5	TRBV24-1	.	.	TGTGCCACCTCCACCGGGACACTTAGGCCCCAGCATTTT	CATSTGTLRPQHF
TRBJ1-2	TRBV15	.	few	TGTGCCACCAGCAGAGAGCCGGGGGGTGGCTACACCTTC	CATSREPGGGYTF
TRBJ2-1	TRBV3-1	.	.	TGTGCCAGCAGCTACAGGGCCCGATACAATGAGCAGTTCTTC	CASSYRARYNEQFF
TRBJ2-5	TRBV5-1	.	few	TGCGCCAGCCCCGGGAAGGGGACGGTCCAAGAGACCCAGTACTTC	CASPGKGTVQETQYF
TRBJ2-1	TRBV5-1	TRBD2	.	TGCGCCAGCAGCTCTTTCCGGACTAGCGGGGCGCACAATGAGCAGTTCTTC	CASSSFRTSGAHNEQFF
TRBJ2-2	TRBV7-3	.	few	TGTGCCAGCAGCTTAACGCGAACCGGGGAGCTGTTTTTT	CASSLTRTGELFF
TRBJ2-5	TRBV12-3/TRBV12-4	TRBD1	.	TGTGCCAGCAGTTGGACAGGGGGTTTGGACCAAGAGACCCAGTACTTC	CASSWTGGLDQETQYF
TRBJ1-6	TRBV7-9	TRBD1	.	TGTGCCAGCAGCTGGGACAGGGGGTATTCACCCCTCCACTTT	CASSWDRGYSPLHF
TRBJ2-5	TRBV15	.	.	TGTGCCACCAGCAGAGATTATGGGGTTGGGGACCAAGAGACCCAGTACTTC	CATSRDYGVGDQETQYF
TRBJ2-4	TRBV12-3/TRBV12-4	TRBD1	.	TGTGCCAGCAGTTTATCGGGCAGGGGGTTAGCCAAAAACATTCAGTACTTC	CASSLSGRGLAKNIQYF
TRBJ2-7	TRBV19	.	.	TGTGCCAGTAGTAATCTCGCGGGGGCCCCTGGCTACGAGCAGTACTTC	CASSNLAGAPGYEQYF
TRBJ2-3	TRBV12-3/TRBV12-4	TRBD1	once	TGTGCCAGCAGCGCGGACAGGGGGGTTGCAGATGCGCAGTATTTT	CASSADRGVADAQYF
TRBJ2-3	TRBV9	TRBD2	.	TGTGCCAGCAGCGCTCGACTAGCGGGGGGTACCGCCGCAGATACGCAGTATTTT	CASSARLAGGTAADTQYF